These 18 T cell receptor beta chains were all obtained from the same sample, sequenced in a study of prognosis after radiotherapy for stage I lung cancer. Genomic DNA served as the source from which two-round multiplex PCR generated TCR beta CDR3 amplicons. The authors ran first-round PCR with primers specific to each TRBV and TRBJ gene. TCRdb re-called the multiplex PCR reads through MiXCR, storing one row per CDR3 protein. The sample contains about 12,000 distinct CDR3 sequences, nearly 55% of which appear only once. Sequenced here: PBMCs, sampled before or after stereotactic body radiation therapy (not recorded which). Receptor source: a donor older than 45 with non-small cell lung cancer.

The rearrangement links TRBV4-1 to TRBJ2-7, with D perhaps assigned TRBD1 or TRBD2 (5 bases each). V lost 1 base and J lost 6, with 13 bases in between. The CDR3 covers 14 residues. CDR1 is MGHRA and CDR2 is YSYEKL in the germline V gene. Here the CDR3 DNA reads TGCGCCAGCAGCCAAGTTTTCGGGACCTCCGAGCAGTACTTC. It specifies CASSQVFGTSEQYF.

This chain connects TRBV19 to TRBJ1-5; D possibly corresponds to TRBD1 (6 bases). Trimming pared 8 bases from V and 3 bases from J, leaving 20 bases between. CDR1 and CDR2 (germline): LNHDA, SQIVND (reference sequence). This CDR3 has 16 residues. The CDR3 DNA follows: TGTGCCAGTTCCTCGGGGGCAGGTAGTGTCAATCAGCCCCAGCATTTT. It translates to CASSSGAGSVNQPQHF.

This clonotype ranks as medium-sized. The chain has TRBV12-3 or TRBV12-4 and TRBJ2-7, with D tentatively TRBD1 (6 bases). V was shortened by 6 bases and J by 8 bases, with 11 bases between the two germline ends. This CDR3 has 11 residues. The CDR3 bases are TGTGCCAGCAGACGGGACATCAAGCAGTACTTC. Amino acid sequence: CASRRDIKQYF.

The V and J genes are TRBV3-1 and TRBJ2-7; D gene ambiguous. V was shortened by 4 bases and J by 5 bases, with 18 bases between the two germline ends. Germline V CDR1 and CDR2: LGHDT, YNNKEL (reference sequence). The CDR3 has 15 residues. DNA of the CDR3: TGTGCCAGCAGCCTCGCTGGCGGATTCCTGGACGAGCAGTACTTC. Its protein is CASSLAGGFLDEQYF.

There are many counts of this clonotype. The chain couples TRBV20-1 to TRBJ2-5; TRBD2 is a possible D gene (5 bases). CDR1 and CDR2 from the germline V gene are DFQATT and SNEGSKA (reference sequence). CDR3 length equals 13 residues. V lost 0 bases and J 2 bases, leaving 7 bases between the germline ends. The CDR3 protein is CSARDTRQETQYF. The CDR3 DNA reads as TGCAGTGCTAGAGATACTAGACAAGAGACCCAGTACTTC.

CDR3 coding DNA: TGTGCCAGCAGTCCCCTGGTGGTTAGGGAGCAGTACTTC. It yields the protein CASSPLVVREQYF. This chain joins TRBV27 and TRBJ2-7, with D unresolved. CDR3 length equals 13 residues. Per the germline V gene, CDR1 is MNHEY and CDR2 is SMNVEV (reference sequence). The V end lost 5 bases, the J end lost 7 bases, and 15 bases lay between the germline ends.

The chain joins TRBV6-2 or TRBV6-3 to TRBJ2-1; D unclear. This CDR3 has 12 amino acids. V was clipped by 5 bases and J by 11 bases, with 13 bases between them. The germline V gene has CDR1 MNHEY and CDR2 SVGEGT. The chain's CDR3 is CASSEAGTQQFF. The CDR3, as DNA: TGTGCCAGCAGTGAAGCAGGAACACAGCAGTTCTTC.

The V gene is TRBV11-3, the J gene TRBJ2-1; TRBD2 matches at 14 bases. With 4 bases clipped from V and 7 bases from J, the junction kept 18 bases outside the gene matches. Germline loops: CDR1 SGHNT, CDR2 YENEEA. The CDR3 covers 20 residues. The CDR3 spells CASSSSGLRLAGGGLNEQFF. The CDR3 DNA sequence: TGTGCCAGCAGCTCGTCAGGACTGCGACTAGCGGGAGGGGGTTTGAATGAGCAGTTCTTC.

In its sample, this clonotype was seen many times. The chain couples TRBV7-9 to TRBJ2-5; D call uncertain. Looked up from germline, CDR1 is SEHNR and CDR2 is FQNEAQ (reference sequence). Trimming took off 6 bases at V and 0 bases at J, with 5 bases between the two ends. The CDR3 consists of 12 residues. The CDR3: CASSQNQETQYF. The DNA for the CDR3 is TGTGCCAGCAGTCAAAACCAAGAGACCCAGTACTTC. Drawing the rest from reference TRBV7-9 and TRBJ2-5, the complete variable domain is DTGVSQNPRHKITKRGQNVTFRCDPISEHNRLYWYRQTLGQGPEFLTYFQNEAQLEKSRLLSDRFSAERPKGSFSTLEIQRTEQGDSAMYLCASSQNQETQYFGPGTRLLVL.

Sample share makes this clonotype medium-sized. The rearrangement links TRBV12-3 or TRBV12-4 to TRBJ2-3, with a possible D match to TRBD2 (6 bases). The CDR3 extends over 13 amino acids. V was clipped by 11 bases and J by 6 bases, with 18 bases between them. The CDR3 nucleotides are TGTGCCTGCGTTAGCGGAGAGGGTGATACGCAGTATTTT. This codes for CACVSGEGDTQYF.

This chain joins TRBV20-1 and TRBJ2-7; 10 nucleotides align to TRBD2. Germline V gives CDR1 DFQATT, CDR2 SNEGSKA (reference sequence). The CDR3 has 17 residues. J was trimmed by 0 bases and V by 3 bases; bases with no gene match: 11. The DNA of the CDR3 is TGCAGTGCTAGGAAGTCTAGCGGGAGTTCGGTCTCCTACGAGCAGTACTTC. Its protein product is CSARKSSGSSVSYEQYF.

The chain has TRBV4-3 and TRBJ1-3; D call uncertain. The germline V gene has CDR1 LGHNA and CDR2 YSLEER. Trimming removed 4 bases at V and 0 bases at J, with 13 bases between. CDR3 length equals 16 residues. The CDR3 region has the DNA TGCGCCAGCAGCCCTCAGGTCCTGAGCTCTGGAAACACCATATATTTT. It yields the protein CASSPQVLSSGNTIYF.

This chain connects TRBV30 to TRBJ2-7, with a weak D call TRBD2 (6 bases). Deletions cut 1 base from V and 3 bases from J, with 13 bases between. The CDR3 length is 14 residues. Germline V CDR1 and CDR2: GTSNPN, SVGIG (reference sequence). The CDR3 reads CAWSDGGSGYEQYF. CDR3 DNA sequence: TGTGCCTGGAGTGATGGGGGGAGTGGCTACGAGCAGTACTTC.

This clonotype was seen a few times. V gene TRBV28 combines with J gene TRBJ1-1; D gene ambiguous. The CDR3 is 12 residues long. Trimming took off 5 bases at V and 3 bases at J, with 7 bases between the two ends. Per germline, CDR1 MDHEN and CDR2 SYDVKM. CDR3 DNA: TGTGCCAGCAGTCGGGTACACACTGAAGCTTTCTTT. As protein: CASSRVHTEAFF.

Many counts were recorded for this clonotype. The CDR3 DNA follows: TGTGCCATCAGTCGACAGAATAATCAGCCCCAGCATTTT. It translates to CAISRQNNQPQHF. The chain joins TRBV10-3 to TRBJ1-5; D is perhaps TRBD1 (5 bases). The length of the CDR3 is 13 residues. The V end lost 5 bases, the J end lost 4 bases, and 9 bases lay between the germline ends. The germline V gene has CDR1 ENHRY and CDR2 SYGVKD.

This clonotype is medium-sized in the sample. This chain joins TRBV6-4 and TRBJ2-7, with 12 positions matching TRBD2. CDR1 MRHNA and CDR2 SNTAGT come from the germline V gene. The V gene end was trimmed by 6 bases and the J gene end by 2 bases; junction bases not matched to a gene: 2. This CDR3 spans 14 amino acids. In DNA, the CDR3 is TGTGCCAGCAGGACTAGCGGGAGCCCCTACGAGCAGTACTTC. This sequence encodes CASRTSGSPYEQYF.

As to this clonotype: A much bigger clone sits one base away, suggesting this may be a read error. This chain joins TRBV3-1 and TRBJ2-3; 13 bases line up with TRBD2. This CDR3 contains 18 residues. CDR1 LGHDT and CDR2 YNNKEL come from the germline V gene (reference sequence). The CDR3 bases are TGTGCCAGGAGCCATCTCCCCCGACTAGCGGGAGGACCGGATACGCAGTATTTT. Translated: CARSHLPRLAGGPDTQYF.

This sequence joins TRBV2 and TRBJ2-7; TRBD2 matches 7 bases. V lost 6 bases and J lost 8; bases outside the gene matches: 10. The CDR3 sequence is 13 residues long. CDR1 and CDR2 (germline): SNHLY, FYNNEI. The CDR3 sequence is CASRAGRTNQQYF. CDR3 coding DNA: TGTGCCAGCAGAGCGGGACGGACGAACCAGCAGTACTTC.